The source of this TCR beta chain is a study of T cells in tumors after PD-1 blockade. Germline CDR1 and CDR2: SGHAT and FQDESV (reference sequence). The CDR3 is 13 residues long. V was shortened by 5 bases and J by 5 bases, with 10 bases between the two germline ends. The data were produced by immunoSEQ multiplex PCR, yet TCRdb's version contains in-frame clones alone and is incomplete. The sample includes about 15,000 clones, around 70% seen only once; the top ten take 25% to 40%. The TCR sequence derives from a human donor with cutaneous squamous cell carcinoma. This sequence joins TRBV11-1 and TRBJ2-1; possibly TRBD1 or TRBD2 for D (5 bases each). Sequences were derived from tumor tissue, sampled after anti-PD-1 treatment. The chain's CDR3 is CASSRDPHNEQFF. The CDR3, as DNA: TGTGCCAGCAGCAGGGACCCCCACAATGAGCAGTTCTTC.